The rows below give T cell receptor beta chains drawn from one sample of a study of a mutant IDH1 vaccine in newly diagnosed glioma. Repertoires were generated with immunoSEQ multiplex PCR, while TCRdb's copy carries only in-frame clones and drops some. There are some 34,000 clones in the sample; about 93% occur only once, and 4% to 6% lies in the top ten. The antigens for these receptors are not known. The source material was PBMCs, sampled from a glioma patient whose treatment included an IDH1 peptide vaccine. The receptors derive from a woman between 35 and 50 years old with glioma. Each CDR3 is given with its conserved first and last residue. D genes are given only for firm matches. Size is omitted from some rows. Given values are once, few, many or a class for expanded clones.

size | length | J | V | D | CDR3 | DNA
- | 17 | TRBJ1-5 | TRBV27 | TRBD1 | CASSPLTGGEEGQPQHF | TGTGCCAGCAGTCCCCTGACAGGGGGCGAGGAGGGACAGCCCCAGCATTTT
- | 14 | TRBJ1-2 | TRBV4-2 | - | CASSPGSSHYGYTF | TGTGCCAGCAGCCCGGGGAGCAGCCACTATGGCTACACCTTC
- | 15 | TRBJ2-5 | TRBV6-6 | - | CASSPGRQGQETQYF | TGTGCCAGCTCCCCGGGGAGACAAGGCCAAGAGACCCAGTACTTC
- | 13 | TRBJ2-1 | TRBV2 | - | CASRESAYNEQFF | TGTGCCAGCAGAGAAAGCGCCTACAATGAGCAGTTCTTC
- | 13 | TRBJ1-2 | TRBV6-5 | TRBD1 | CASSTGTGGGYTF | TGTGCCAGCAGTACCGGGACAGGAGGGGGCTACACCTTC
- | 15 | TRBJ1-3 | TRBV10-3 | - | CAIRASLGDGNTIYF | TGTGCCATCAGGGCCTCATTGGGCGACGGAAACACCATATATTTT
- | 13 | TRBJ2-3 | TRBV5-4 | - | CASSLGFTDTQYF | TGTGCCAGCAGCTTAGGGTTCACAGATACGCAGTATTTT
once | 13 | TRBJ1-6 | TRBV5-1 | TRBD1 | CASSRDSLEALHF | TGCGCCAGCAGCAGGGACAGTCTGGAAGCCCTCCACTTT
once | 17 | TRBJ1-5 | TRBV21-1 | - | CASSITGAGFGDQPQHF | TGTGCCAGCAGCATCACAGGGGCAGGATTCGGGGATCAGCCCCAGCATTTT
- | 16 | TRBJ2-1 | TRBV5-1 | TRBD1 | CASSPWDRRLYNEQFF | TGCGCCAGCAGCCCATGGGACAGAAGACTCTACAATGAGCAGTTCTTC
- | 15 | TRBJ1-4 | TRBV6-1 | - | CASKKQGSTNEKLFF | TGTGCCAGCAAAAAACAGGGATCAACTAATGAAAAACTGTTTTTT
few | 14 | TRBJ2-7 | TRBV4-3 | - | CASSQKFGFSEQYF | TGCGCCAGCAGCCAAAAATTTGGGTTCAGCGAGCAGTACTTC
- | 14 | TRBJ2-7 | TRBV5-1 | - | CASSAGTATYEQYF | TGCGCCAGCAGCGCCGGGACTGCGACCTACGAGCAGTACTTC
- | 15 | TRBJ1-6 | TRBV6-5 | - | CASSYSGQANSPLHF | TGTGCCAGCAGTTACTCCGGGCAGGCAAATTCACCCCTCCACTTT
- | 14 | TRBJ1-1 | TRBV6-5 | - | CASSFGRLNTEAFF | TGTGCTAGCAGTTTCGGACGGCTGAACACTGAAGCTTTCTTT
- | 16 | TRBJ2-6 | TRBV2 | - | CASSQQGSSGANVLTF | TGTGCCAGCAGTCAACAGGGAAGCTCTGGGGCCAACGTCCTGACTTTC
- | 14 | TRBJ2-5 | TRBV19 | TRBD2 | CASSTSGTQREQYF | TGTGCCAGTAGTACTAGCGGGACCCAGCGGGAGCAGTACTTC
once | 14 | TRBJ1-6 | TRBV6-5 | - | CARTGISYNSPLHF | TGTGCCAGGACGGGAATCTCCTATAATTCACCCCTCCACTTT
- | 15 | TRBJ2-7 | TRBV19 | - | CASSIARTASYEQYF | TGTGCCAGTAGTATAGCCAGGACAGCCTCCTACGAGCAGTACTTC
- | 14 | TRBJ1-4 | TRBV6-5 | - | CASSPSLRPWKLFF | TGTGCCAGCAGTCCCTCGCTCCGACCATGGAAACTGTTTTTT
- | 12 | TRBJ2-3 | TRBV7-2 | - | CASSVSTDTQYF | TGTGCCAGCAGCGTAAGCACAGATACGCAGTATTTT
- | 13 | TRBJ1-4 | TRBV28 | - | CAVRTATNEKLFF | TGTGCCGTACGGACAGCTACAAATGAAAAACTGTTTTTT
- | 16 | TRBJ2-1 | TRBV5-1 | TRBD2 | CASSFGGRARSNEQFF | TGCGCCAGCAGCTTTGGAGGGAGGGCGCGTAGCAATGAGCAGTTCTTC
- | 13 | TRBJ2-5 | TRBV19 | - | CASSANRGETQYF | TGTGCCAGTAGTGCTAACCGGGGGGAGACCCAGTACTTC
- | 14 | TRBJ2-5 | TRBV4-3 | TRBD2 | CASSQGLARETQYF | TGCGCCAGCAGCCAGGGACTAGCTCGGGAGACCCAGTACTTC
- | 13 | TRBJ1-5 | TRBV30 | - | CAWSVDSNQPQHF | TGTGCCTGGAGTGTTGACAGCAATCAGCCCCAGCATTTT
- | 15 | TRBJ1-4 | TRBV7-9 | TRBD1 | CASSFHRGLGEKLFF | TGTGCCAGCAGCTTCCACAGGGGGCTCGGTGAAAAACTGTTTTTT
- | 17 | TRBJ1-5 | TRBV7-8 | TRBD1 | CASSPRTGELFNQPQHF | TGTGCCAGCAGCCCTAGGACAGGGGAATTGTTCAATCAGCCCCAGCATTTT
- | 17 | TRBJ2-2 | TRBV4-3 | TRBD1 | CASSQGGVSGGTGELFF | TGCGCCAGCAGCCAAGGAGGGGTGTCAGGGGGCACCGGGGAGCTGTTTTTT